This T cell receptor (beta chain) comes out of a study of regulatory T cells in long-lasting Graves disease. CDR3 length equals 13 residues. V lost 3 bases to trimming and J lost 3 bases, with 9 bases between them. Germline V gene sequence: CDR1 SGHDT, CDR2 YYEEEE. Arm-PCR of CDR3 regions and iRepertoire HTBI primers were the basis on which TCR beta libraries were built. A single record per CDR3 protein comes from TCRdb applying MiXCR to the multiplex PCR reads. The table has about 420,000 distinct CDR3 sequences, roughly 15% seen once. This clonotype was observed many times. Time point defined: newly diagnosed GD, antithyroid drugs for less than 3 months. There was RNA extracted from PBMCs, and the TCR library was made from it. Separately, the same data were catalogued under a study of T cells in Graves' hyperthyroidism and ophthalmopathy.

The TCR was taken from a woman aged 18-29 years with Graves disease. The source material was peripheral blood mononuclear cells (PBMCs), sampled at new diagnosis, from a patient treated with antithyroid drugs. This chain connects TRBV5-6 to TRBJ1-2; D unresolved. The CDR3: CASSSGRDYGYTF. Written as DNA, the CDR3 is TGTGCCAGCAGCTCAGGACGGGACTATGGCTACACCTTC.